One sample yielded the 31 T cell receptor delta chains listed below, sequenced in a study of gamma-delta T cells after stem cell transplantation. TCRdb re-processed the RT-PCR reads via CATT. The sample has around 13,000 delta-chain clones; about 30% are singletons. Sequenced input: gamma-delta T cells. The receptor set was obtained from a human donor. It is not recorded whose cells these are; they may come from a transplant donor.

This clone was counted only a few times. CDR3 sequence (DNA): TGTGCCTGTGACTATACTGGGGGACACGCTTTGACAGCACAACTCTTCTTT. Its protein product is CACDYTGGHALTAQLFF. The chain joins TRDV2 to TRDJ2; 9 bases agree with TRDD3. The V segment lost 3 bases and the J segment 0 bases; nucleotides outside the gene matches: 7. CDR1 GEAIGNYY and CDR2 EKD come from the germline V gene. CDR3 size: 17 residues.

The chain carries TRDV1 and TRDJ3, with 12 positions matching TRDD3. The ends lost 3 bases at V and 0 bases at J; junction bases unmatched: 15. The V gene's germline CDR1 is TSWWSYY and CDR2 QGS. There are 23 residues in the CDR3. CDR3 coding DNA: TGTGCTCTTGGGGATGTCGCGCCTTCCTACTGGGGGATACACTCCTGGGACACCCGACAGATGTTTTTC. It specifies CALGDVAPSYWGIHSWDTRQMFF.

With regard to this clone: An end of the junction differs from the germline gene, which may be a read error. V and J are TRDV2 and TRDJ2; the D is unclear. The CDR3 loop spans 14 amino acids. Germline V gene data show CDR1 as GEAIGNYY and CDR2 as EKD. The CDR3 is CACDNGYRAAQPFF. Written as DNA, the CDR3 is TGTGCCTGTGACAATGGCTACAGGGCAGCACAACCCTTCTTT.

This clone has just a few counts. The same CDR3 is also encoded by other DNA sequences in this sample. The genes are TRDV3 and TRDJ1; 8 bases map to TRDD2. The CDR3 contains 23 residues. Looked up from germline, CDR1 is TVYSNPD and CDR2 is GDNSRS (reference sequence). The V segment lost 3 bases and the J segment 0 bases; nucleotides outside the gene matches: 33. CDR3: CAFPIFLRPGWHISPTYTDKLIF. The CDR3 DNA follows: TGTGCCTTCCCAATCTTCCTACGACCCGGCTGGCACATATCCCCAACGTACACCGATAAACTCATCTTT.

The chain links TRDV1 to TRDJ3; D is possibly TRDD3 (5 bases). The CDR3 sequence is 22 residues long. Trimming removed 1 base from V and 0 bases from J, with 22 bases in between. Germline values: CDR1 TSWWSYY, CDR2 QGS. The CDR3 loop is CALGEQANALPGGSWDTRQMFF. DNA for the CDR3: TGTGCTCTTGGGGAACAGGCTAATGCACTACCGGGGGGCTCCTGGGACACCCGACAGATGTTTTTC.

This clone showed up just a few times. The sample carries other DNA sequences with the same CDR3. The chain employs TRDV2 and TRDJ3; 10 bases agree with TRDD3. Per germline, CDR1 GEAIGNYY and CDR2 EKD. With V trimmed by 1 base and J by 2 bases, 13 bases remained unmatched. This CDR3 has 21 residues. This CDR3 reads CACDTPFVVGDTTWDTRQMFF. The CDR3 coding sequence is TGTGCCTGTGACACTCCATTTGTGGTGGGGGATACAACCTGGGACACCCGACAGATGTTTTTC.

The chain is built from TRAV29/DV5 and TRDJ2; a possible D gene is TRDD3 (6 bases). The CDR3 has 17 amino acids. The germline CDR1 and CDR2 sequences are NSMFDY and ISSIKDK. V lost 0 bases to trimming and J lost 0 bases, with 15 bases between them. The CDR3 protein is CAASAPGILPLTAQLFF. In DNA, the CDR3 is TGTGCAGCAAGCGCCCCGGGGATCCTCCCTTTGACAGCACAACTCTTCTTT.

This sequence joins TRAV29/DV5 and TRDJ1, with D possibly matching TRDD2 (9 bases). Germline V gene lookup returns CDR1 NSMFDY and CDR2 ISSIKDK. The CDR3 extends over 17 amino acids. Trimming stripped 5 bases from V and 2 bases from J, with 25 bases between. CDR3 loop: CAATPSYPTGGTDKLIF. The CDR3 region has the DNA TGTGCAGCCACTCCTTCCTACCCTACTGGGGGGACCGATAAACTCATCTTT.

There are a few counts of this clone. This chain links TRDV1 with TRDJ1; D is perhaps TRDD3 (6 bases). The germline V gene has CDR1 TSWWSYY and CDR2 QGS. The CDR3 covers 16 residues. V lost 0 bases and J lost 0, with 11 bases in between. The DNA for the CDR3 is TGTGCTCTTGGGGAACTGGGGGACCCGTACACCGATAAACTCATCTTT. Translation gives CALGELGDPYTDKLIF.

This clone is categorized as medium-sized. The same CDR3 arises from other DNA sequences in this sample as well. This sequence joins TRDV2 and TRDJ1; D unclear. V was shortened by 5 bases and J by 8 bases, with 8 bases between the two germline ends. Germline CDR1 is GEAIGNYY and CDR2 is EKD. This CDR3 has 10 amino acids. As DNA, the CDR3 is TGTGCCTGTGCTTACTTCAAACTCATCTTT. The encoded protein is CACAYFKLIF.

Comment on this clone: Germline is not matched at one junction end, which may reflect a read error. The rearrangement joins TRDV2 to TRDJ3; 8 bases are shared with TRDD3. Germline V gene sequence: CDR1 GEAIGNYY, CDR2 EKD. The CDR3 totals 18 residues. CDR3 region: CACDTGGIRSWDTRKMFF. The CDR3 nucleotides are TGTGCCTGTGATACTGGGGGGATTCGCTCCTGGGACACCCGAAAGATGTTTTTC.

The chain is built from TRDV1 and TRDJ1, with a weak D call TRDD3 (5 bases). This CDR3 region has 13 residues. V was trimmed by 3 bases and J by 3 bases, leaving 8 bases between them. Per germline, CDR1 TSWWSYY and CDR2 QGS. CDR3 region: CALGDQGADKLIF. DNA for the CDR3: TGTGCTCTTGGGGATCAGGGGGCCGATAAACTCATCTTT.

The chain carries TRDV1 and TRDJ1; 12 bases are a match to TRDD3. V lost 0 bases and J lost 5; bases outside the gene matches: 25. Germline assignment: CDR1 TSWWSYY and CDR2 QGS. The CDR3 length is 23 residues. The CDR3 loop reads CALGELRPSSILGDTRGEDKLIF. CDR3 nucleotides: TGTGCTCTTGGGGAACTACGGCCTTCCTCCATACTGGGGGATACTCGAGGCGAGGATAAACTCATCTTT.

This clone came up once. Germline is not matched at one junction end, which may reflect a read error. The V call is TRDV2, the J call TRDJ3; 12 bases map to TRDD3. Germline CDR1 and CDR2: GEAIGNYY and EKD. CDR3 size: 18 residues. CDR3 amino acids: CACDITGGYSLDTLQMFF. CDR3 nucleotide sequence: TGTGCCTGTGACATTACTGGGGGATACTCCTTGGACACCCTACAGATGTTTTTC.

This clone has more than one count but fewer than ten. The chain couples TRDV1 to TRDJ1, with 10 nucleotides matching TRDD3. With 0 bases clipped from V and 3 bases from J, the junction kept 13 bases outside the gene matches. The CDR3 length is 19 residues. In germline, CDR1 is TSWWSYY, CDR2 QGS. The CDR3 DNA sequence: TGTGCTCTTGGGGAACTAAAAAAGTCTCTGGGGGATATGTCCGATAAACTCATCTTT. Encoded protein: CALGELKKSLGDMSDKLIF.

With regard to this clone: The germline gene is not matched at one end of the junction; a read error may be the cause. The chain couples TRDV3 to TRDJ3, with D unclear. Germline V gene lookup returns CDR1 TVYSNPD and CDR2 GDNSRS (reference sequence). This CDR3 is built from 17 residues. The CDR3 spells CALYLGSRSWYTRQMFF. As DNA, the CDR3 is TGTGCCTTGTACTTGGGTTCTCGCTCCTGGTACACCCGACAGATGTTTTTC.

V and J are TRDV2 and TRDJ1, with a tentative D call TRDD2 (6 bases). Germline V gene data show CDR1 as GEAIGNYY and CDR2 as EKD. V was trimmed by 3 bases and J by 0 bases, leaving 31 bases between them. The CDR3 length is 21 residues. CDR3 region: CACDPSYRTYLGNMYTDKLIF. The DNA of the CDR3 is TGTGCCTGTGACCCATCCTACAGGACTTACTTGGGGAATATGTACACCGATAAACTCATCTTT.

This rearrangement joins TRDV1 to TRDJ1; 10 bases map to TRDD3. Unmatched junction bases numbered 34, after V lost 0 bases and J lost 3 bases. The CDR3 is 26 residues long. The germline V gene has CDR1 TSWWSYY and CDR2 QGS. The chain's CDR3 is CALGELVGKPNQMQGDTLRTSDKLIF. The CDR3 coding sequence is TGTGCTCTTGGGGAACTCGTGGGAAAGCCAAATCAGATGCAGGGGGATACGCTGAGAACATCCGATAAACTCATCTTT.

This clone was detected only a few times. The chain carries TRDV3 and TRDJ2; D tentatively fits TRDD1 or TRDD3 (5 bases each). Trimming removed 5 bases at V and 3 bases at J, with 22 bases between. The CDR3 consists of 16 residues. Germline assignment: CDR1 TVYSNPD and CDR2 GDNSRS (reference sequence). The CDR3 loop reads CALKSKYAPLTAQLFF. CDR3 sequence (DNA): TGTGCCCTTAAAAGCAAATACGCCCCGCTGACAGCACAACTCTTCTTT.

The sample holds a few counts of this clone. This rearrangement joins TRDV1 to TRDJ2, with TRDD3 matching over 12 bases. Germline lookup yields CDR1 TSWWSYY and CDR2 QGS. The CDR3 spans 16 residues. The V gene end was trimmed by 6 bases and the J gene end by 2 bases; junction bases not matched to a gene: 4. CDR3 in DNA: TGTGCTCTTGGAAACTGGGGGATACCGTTGACAGCACAACTCTTCTTT. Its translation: CALGNWGIPLTAQLFF.

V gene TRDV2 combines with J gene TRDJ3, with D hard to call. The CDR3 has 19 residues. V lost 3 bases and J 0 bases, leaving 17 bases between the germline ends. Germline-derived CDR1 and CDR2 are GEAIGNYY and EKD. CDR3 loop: CACDSITVQLSWDTRQMFF. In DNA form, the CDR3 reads TGTGCCTGTGACTCTATTACTGTACAACTCTCCTGGGACACCCGACAGATGTTTTTC.

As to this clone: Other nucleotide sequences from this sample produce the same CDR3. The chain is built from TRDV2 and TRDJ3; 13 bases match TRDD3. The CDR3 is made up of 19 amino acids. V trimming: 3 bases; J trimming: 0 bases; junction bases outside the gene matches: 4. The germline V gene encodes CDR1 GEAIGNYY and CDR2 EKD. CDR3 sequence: CACDSYWGIRSWDTRQMFF. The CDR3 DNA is TGTGCCTGTGACTCGTACTGGGGGATACGCTCCTGGGACACCCGACAGATGTTTTTC.

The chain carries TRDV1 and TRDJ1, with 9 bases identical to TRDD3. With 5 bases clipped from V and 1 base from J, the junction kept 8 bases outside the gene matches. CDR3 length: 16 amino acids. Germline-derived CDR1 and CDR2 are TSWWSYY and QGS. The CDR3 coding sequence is TGTGCTCTTGGGCTCATACTGGGGGAACGCACCGATAAACTCATCTTT. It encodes CALGLILGERTDKLIF.

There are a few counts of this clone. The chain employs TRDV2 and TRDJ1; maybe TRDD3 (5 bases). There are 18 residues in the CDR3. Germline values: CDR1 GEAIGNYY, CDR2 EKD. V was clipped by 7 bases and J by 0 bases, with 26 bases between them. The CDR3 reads CACNRAYALPLYTDKLIF. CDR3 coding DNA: TGTGCCTGCAACAGGGCATACGCACTCCCCCTGTACACCGATAAACTCATCTTT.

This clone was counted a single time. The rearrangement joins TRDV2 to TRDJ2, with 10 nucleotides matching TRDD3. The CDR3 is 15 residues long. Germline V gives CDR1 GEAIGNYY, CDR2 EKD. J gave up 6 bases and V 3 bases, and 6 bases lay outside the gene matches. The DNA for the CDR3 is TGTGCCTGTGACGGACGGGGGGATACGCCAGCACAACTCTTCTTT. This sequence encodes CACDGRGDTPAQLFF.

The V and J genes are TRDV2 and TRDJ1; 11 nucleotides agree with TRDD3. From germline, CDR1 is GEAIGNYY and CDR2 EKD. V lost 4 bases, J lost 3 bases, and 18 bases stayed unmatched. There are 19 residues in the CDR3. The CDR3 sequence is CACDISTGGYNSLADKLIF. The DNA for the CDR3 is TGTGCCTGTGATATTAGTACTGGGGGATATAATTCGTTGGCCGATAAACTCATCTTT.

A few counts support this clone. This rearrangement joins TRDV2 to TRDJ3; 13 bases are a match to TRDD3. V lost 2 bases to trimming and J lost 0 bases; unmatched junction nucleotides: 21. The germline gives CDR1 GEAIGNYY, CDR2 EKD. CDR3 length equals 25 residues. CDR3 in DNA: TGTGCCTGTGACATCGATACTGGGGGATACGGCCTGCTACGGCCAAGCTCCTGGGACACCCGACAGATGTTTTTC. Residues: CACDIDTGGYGLLRPSSWDTRQMFF.

The DNA of the CDR3 is TGTGCTCTTAAGTTTGAACCTATACTGGGGGATACCGATAAACTCATCTTT. This codes for CALKFEPILGDTDKLIF. This rearrangement joins TRDV1 to TRDJ1; 10 bases are shared with TRDD3. The V and J ends lost 8 bases and 2 bases, in that order; junction bases with no gene match: 14. Germline V lookup: CDR1 TSWWSYY, CDR2 QGS. The CDR3 has 17 amino acids.

CDR3 DNA: TGTGCTCTTGGGGAACCTCTTCCCTCACACACCGATAAACTCATCTTT. Its translation: CALGEPLPSHTDKLIF. The chain joins TRDV1 to TRDJ1; maybe TRDD2 (5 bases). Trimming stripped 1 base from V and 0 bases from J, with 12 bases between. The CDR3 contains 16 residues. The germline V gene has CDR1 TSWWSYY and CDR2 QGS.

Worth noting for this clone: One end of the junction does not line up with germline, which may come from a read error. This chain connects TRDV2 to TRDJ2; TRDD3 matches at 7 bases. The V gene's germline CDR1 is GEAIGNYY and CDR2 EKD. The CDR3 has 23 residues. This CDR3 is CACDPLTTWNTGEYRYLTAKLFF. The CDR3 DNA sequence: TGTGCCTGTGACCCCCTTACTACCTGGAATACTGGGGAATACCGCTATTTGACAGCAAAACTCTTCTTT.

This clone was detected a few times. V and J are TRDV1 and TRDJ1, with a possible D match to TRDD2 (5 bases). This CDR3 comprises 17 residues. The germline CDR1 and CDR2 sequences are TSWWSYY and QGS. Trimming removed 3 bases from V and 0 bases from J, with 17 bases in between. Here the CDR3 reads CALGDLTYCPYTDKLIF. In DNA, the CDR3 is TGTGCTCTTGGGGACCTCACCTACTGTCCTTACACCGATAAACTCATCTTT.